Below, one T cell receptor (beta chain) is given with its context. The record originates from a study of blood T cell repertoires in COVID-19. Looking at the study overall: Whether acute or convalescent, the COVID-19 samples came from the United States, Italy and Spain. In each case, the material was cDNA or gDNA derived from T cells, B-cell-depleted T cells, or PBMCs.

Some clones are missing from TCRdb's copy, which holds only in-frame ones; the method was immunoSEQ multiplex PCR. The sample contains 70,000 to 100,000 clones, 90% of which appear only once. This CDR3 has 14 residues. V was clipped by 4 bases and J by 7 bases; unmatched bases: 6. Germline V CDR1 and CDR2: LGHDT, YNNKEL (reference sequence). The clonotype comes from a woman of 80 years or more with active or convalescent COVID-19. Sequences were obtained from peripheral blood. The chain employs TRBV3-1 (or the pseudogene TRBV3-2) and TRBJ2-2; TRBD1 agrees at 7 bases. The CDR3 protein is CASSPTGINGELFF. DNA for the CDR3: TGTGCCAGCAGCCCGACAGGGATAAACGGGGAGCTGTTTTTT.